This TCR beta chain was documented in a study of cytomegalovirus exposure and HLA in healthy donors. The study's findings and limits: Immune exposure data for these donors was limited to CMV serostatus. In an earlier analysis, productive rearrangement rates for most beta V segments clustered near 90% or 30%. Some TCR beta chains (roughly 150 of them) were listed as cytomegalovirus-associated.

The V gene end was trimmed by 6 bases and the J gene end by 7 bases; junction bases not matched to a gene: 5. The V gene's germline CDR1 is MDHEN and CDR2 SYDVKM. The CDR3 spans 14 residues. A remark on this clone: As yet, its antigen is unknown.

The primer mix had 60 Vbeta and 13 Jbeta primers. Clones were read by immunoSEQ multiplex PCR, and TCRdb kept only the in-frame ones, dropping some. The sample consists of over 110,000 clones, around 82% of them appearing once. This clonotype was obtained from a woman aged 40 to 50 in good health and CMV-seropositive. This chain joins TRBV28 and TRBJ2-2; 10 bases map to TRBD1. What was sequenced was PBMCs. This chain's CDR3 is CASRTGTGVGELFF. CDR3 bases: TGTGCCAGCAGGACCGGGACAGGGGTCGGGGAGCTGTTTTTT.